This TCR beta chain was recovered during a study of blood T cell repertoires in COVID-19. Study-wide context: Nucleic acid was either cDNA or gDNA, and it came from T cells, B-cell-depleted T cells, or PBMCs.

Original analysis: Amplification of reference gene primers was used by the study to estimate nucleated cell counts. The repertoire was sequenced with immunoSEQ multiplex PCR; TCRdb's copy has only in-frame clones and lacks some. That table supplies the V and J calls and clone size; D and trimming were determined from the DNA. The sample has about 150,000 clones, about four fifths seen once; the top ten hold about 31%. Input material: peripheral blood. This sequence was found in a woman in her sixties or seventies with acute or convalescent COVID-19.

DNA for the CDR3: TGTGCCAGCAGCCCGGGAGACAGGGGTAGGGGAGATACGCAGTATTTT. This gives the protein CASSPGDRGRGDTQYF. The V and J genes are TRBV7-9 and TRBJ2-3; 8 bases align to TRBD1. The CDR3 is 16 residues long. Germline V gene sequence: CDR1 SEHNR, CDR2 FQNEAQ (reference sequence). V trimming: 5 bases; J trimming: 5 bases; junction bases outside the gene matches: 12. The full variable domain, in which reference TRBV7-9 and TRBJ2-3 provide the parts outside the CDR3, is DTGVSQNPRHKITKRGQNVTFRCDPISEHNRLYWYRQTLGQGPEFLTYFQNEAQLEKSRLLSDRFSAERPKGSFSTLEIQRTEQGDSAMYLCASSPGDRGRGDTQYFGPGTRLTVL.